This T cell receptor (beta chain) originates from a study of shared clonotypes between healthy human individuals. Sequencing was performed with immunoSEQ multiplex PCR; in TCRdb, only in-frame clones are kept and a portion is missing. The top ten hold 0.1% to 0.15% of the sample, which has just over 2,000,000 clones, roughly 96% seen once. Study observations and caveats: Naive CD4 clonotype sharing across four donors was about 5.3%. Sampling was confined to blood; repertoires within tissues likely differ.

With respect to this clone: Its specificity is not known.

Every contributor of samples was a Caucasian grown-up residing in Nashville, Tennessee. This receptor was taken from a man between 18 and 35 years old in good health. The sequencing sample was made of naive CD4+ T cells sorted from blood. Stated subset: CD45RA+ positively selected.

CDR3 coding DNA: TGCGCCAGCAGCTTGGCGGACAGGGGTGGGGCCTACGAGCAGTACTTC. This codes for CASSLADRGGAYEQYF. The chain employs TRBV5-1 and TRBJ2-7; TRBD1 matches at 9 bases. The V and J ends lost 0 bases and 2 bases, in that order; junction bases with no gene match: 6. The CDR3 spans 16 residues. Germline V gives CDR1 SGHRS, CDR2 YFSETQ.